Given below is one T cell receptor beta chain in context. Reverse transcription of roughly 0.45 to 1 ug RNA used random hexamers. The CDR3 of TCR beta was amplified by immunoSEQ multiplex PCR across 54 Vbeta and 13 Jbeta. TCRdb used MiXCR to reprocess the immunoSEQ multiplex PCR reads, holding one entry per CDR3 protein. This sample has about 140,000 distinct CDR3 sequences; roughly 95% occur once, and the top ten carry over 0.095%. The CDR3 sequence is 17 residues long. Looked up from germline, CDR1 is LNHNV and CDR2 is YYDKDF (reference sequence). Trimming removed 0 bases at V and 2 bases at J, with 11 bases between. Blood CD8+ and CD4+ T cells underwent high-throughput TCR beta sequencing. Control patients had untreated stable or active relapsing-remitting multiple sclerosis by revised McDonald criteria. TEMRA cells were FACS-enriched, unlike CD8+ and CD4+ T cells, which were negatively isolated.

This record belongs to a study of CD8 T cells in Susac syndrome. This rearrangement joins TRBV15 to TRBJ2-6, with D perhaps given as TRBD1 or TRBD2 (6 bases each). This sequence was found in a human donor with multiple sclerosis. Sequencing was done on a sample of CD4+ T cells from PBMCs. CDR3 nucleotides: TGTGCCACCAGCAGAGATGTGGGGGGCGCTGGGGCCAACGTCCTGACTTTC. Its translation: CATSRDVGGAGANVLTF.